This TCR beta chain was obtained from a study of T cells in Graves' hyperthyroidism and ophthalmopathy. Overall study results and limits: Ophthalmopathy onset followed model prediction by a median about 6.9 months. Most expanded thyroid clonotypes above 0.001 recurred in blood. Ophthalmopathy was told apart from stable hyperthyroidism by a 13 V-J model.

Note on this clonotype: The antigen remains unidentified.

RNA transcripts provided the source from which TCR beta CDR3 regions were amplified. Using the HTBI primer set, a first-round RT-PCR was run on the TCR CDR3. One entry per CDR3 protein, called by TCRdb with MiXCR from the multiplex PCR reads. The profile covers 540,000 or so distinct CDR3 sequences, with around 45% appearing a single time and 15% to 20% taken by the ten largest. Not enrolled were patients with uncontrolled infection, other autoimmune disease, pregnancy or lactation. Sequenced: peripheral blood or thyroid tissue (not recorded which). The sequence was collected from an adult woman with Graves' disease, either hyperthyroidism or ophthalmopathy (not recorded which).

CDR3 protein: CSAEVPAGWNTEAFF. CDR3 DNA sequence: TGCAGTGCAGAGGTCCCGGCAGGGTGGAACACTGAAGCTTTCTTT. The J gene is TRBJ1-1, the V gene TRBV20-1; maybe TRBD1 (5 bases). The CDR3 covers 15 residues. CDR1 and CDR2 (germline): DFQATT, SNEGSKA (reference sequence). V was trimmed by 6 bases and J by 1 base, leaving 18 bases between them.